The T cell receptor beta chain described here comes from a study of T cells in Graves' hyperthyroidism and ophthalmopathy. Study observations and caveats: In the blood, most expanded thyroid clonotypes above 0.001 appeared as well.

As to this clonotype: Its antigen is currently unknown.

The trim removed 6 bases at V and 2 bases at J, leaving 9 bases unmatched. Germline values: CDR1 SQVTM, CDR2 ANQGSEA. The CDR3 consists of 14 residues. What was amplified from RNA transcripts were TCR beta CDR3 regions. With the HTBI primer set, the TCR CDR3 went through a first round of RT-PCR. TCRdb fed the multiplex PCR reads into MiXCR, producing one record per CDR3 protein. This table has around 540,000 distinct CDR3 sequences, around 46% appearing once. This TCR was sampled from a woman aged 18-29 years with Graves' hyperthyroidism. Sequenced sample: peripheral blood or thyroid tissue (not recorded which). The chain couples TRBV29-1 to TRBJ2-7; 8 bases map to TRBD2. In nucleotides, the CDR3 is TGCAGCGTGAGTGGGCTAGCGGGCACCTACGAGCAGTACTTC. Translated, it gives CSVSGLAGTYEQYF.